This T cell receptor (beta chain) is from a study of CD8 T cells in Susac syndrome. Germline assignment: CDR1 MNHEY and CDR2 SVGAGI. V shed 2 bases and J shed 10 bases, with 11 bases lying between them. The CDR3 loop spans 12 amino acids. From blood CD8+ and CD4+ T cells, the TCR beta chain was sequenced. While CD8+ and CD4+ T cells were isolated negatively, TEMRA cells were enriched by FACS. With random hexamers, reverse transcription was performed on about 0.45 to 1 ug of RNA. Across 54 Vbeta and 13 Jbeta, immunoSEQ multiplex PCR amplified TCR beta CDR3. MiXCR, run by TCRdb on the immunoSEQ multiplex PCR reads, gives a single entry per CDR3 protein. The table lists approximately 170,000 distinct CDR3 sequences, around 92% of them singletons.

The J gene is TRBJ1-1, the V gene TRBV6-5; D gene unclear. Sequencing was carried out using CD4+ T cells from PBMCs. This TCR came from a human donor in good health. The CDR3 nucleotides read TGTGCCAGCAGTTACGAGGGCCGGGGAGCTTTCTTT. Translated, it gives CASSYEGRGAFF.